Below, 12 T cell receptor beta chains from the same sample are listed, as sequenced in a study of T cells in Graves' hyperthyroidism and ophthalmopathy. TCR beta CDR3 regions were amplified from RNA. Researchers ran a first-round RT-PCR on the TCR CDR3 using the HTBI primer set. TCRdb re-derived calls from the multiplex PCR reads in MiXCR, one entry per CDR3 protein. Of a few hundred thousand distinct CDR3 sequences in the sample, 15% to 18% were seen once. Sequenced: blood. These receptors all stem from a woman between 18 and 29 years old with Graves' hyperthyroidism.

This chain connects TRBV16 to TRBJ1-3; no reliable D call. V was cut by 3 bases and J by 4 bases, with 19 bases left in between. The germline V gene has CDR1 KGHSY and CDR2 FQNENV. The length of the CDR3 is 17 residues. CDR3 DNA sequence: TGTGCCAGCAGCCAGCGATACGGGTCCCAGGCGGGAAACACCATATATTTT. Translated: CASSQRYGSQAGNTIYF. The variable domain in full, with the rest retrieved from reference TRBV16 and TRBJ1-3, is GEEVAQTPKHLVRGEGQKAKLYCAPIKGHSYVFWYQQVLKNEFKFLISFQNENVFDETGMPKERFSAKCLPNSPCSLEIQATKLEDSAVYFCASSQRYGSQAGNTIYFGEGSWLTVV.

The V and J genes are TRBV7-3 and TRBJ1-1; TRBD1 agrees at 8 bases. The V gene's germline CDR1 is SGHTA and CDR2 FQGTGA. V trimming: 4 bases; J trimming: 0 bases; junction bases outside the gene matches: 10. The CDR3 sequence is 17 residues long. The DNA for the CDR3 is TGTGCCAGCAGCTCGCGCCGTGAGGACAGGGTGAACACTGAAGCTTTCTTT. Its protein product is CASSSRREDRVNTEAFF. Full variable domain (outside the CDR3, taken from reference TRBV7-3 and TRBJ1-1): GAGVSQTPSNKVTEKGKYVELRCDPISGHTALYWYRQSLGQGPEFLIYFQGTGAADDSGLPNDRFFAVRPEGSVSTLKIQRTERGDSAVYLCASSSRREDRVNTEAFFGQGTRLTVV.

This clonotype is a singleton in its sample. Just one base apart from a much larger clone, this may be a read error. The chain recombines TRBV13 with TRBJ2-5; no firm D call. The germline V gene encodes CDR1 PRHDT and CDR2 FYEKMQ (reference sequence). The CDR3 length is 12 residues. Between the trimmed V and J ends, which lost 6 bases and 7 bases, there was a span of 12 bases. CDR3 sequence: CASSRGIVTQYF. For the CDR3, the DNA is TGTGCCAGCAGTCGCGGCATAGTGACCCAGTACTTC.

The genes are TRBV10-3 and TRBJ2-1; TRBD2 matches at 10 bases. The CDR3 is 17 amino acids. The J segment lost 1 base and the V segment lost 2 bases, leaving 5 bases of the junction unmatched. Looked up from germline, CDR1 is ENHRY and CDR2 is SYGVKD. Here the CDR3 DNA reads TGTGCCATCAGTGAGGCTAATAGCGGGAGGTCCTACAATGAGCAGTTCTTC. This codes for CAISEANSGRSYNEQFF.

This clonotype came up many times. This chain connects TRBV4-2 to TRBJ2-3; D gene unclear. Germline V CDR1 and CDR2: LGHNA, YNFKEQ. V lost 7 bases, J lost 2 bases, and 10 bases lay in between. This CDR3 is built from 13 residues. CDR3 protein: CASKLGHTDTQYF. DNA of the CDR3: TGTGCCAGCAAACTGGGCCACACAGATACGCAGTATTTT.

This sequence joins TRBV6-9 and TRBJ2-4; 11 bases map to TRBD1. Germline V gene sequence: CDR1 MNHGY, CDR2 SVAAGI. The length of the CDR3 is 14 residues. Trimming removed 4 bases from V and 9 bases from J; junction bases left unmatched: 5. CDR3 bases: TGTGCCAGCAGTTTTGGGACAGGGGGGGTCATTCAGTACTTC. Amino acid sequence: CASSFGTGGVIQYF.

This rearrangement joins TRBV2 to TRBJ2-7, with 13 nucleotides matching TRBD2. This CDR3 is built from 15 residues. With V trimmed by 6 bases and J by 5 bases, 7 bases remained unmatched. The germline gives CDR1 SNHLY, CDR2 FYNNEI. In nucleotides, the CDR3 is TGTGCCAGCAGGCCAACTAGCGGGGGGGCCGACGAGCAGTACTTC. This sequence encodes CASRPTSGGADEQYF. Variable domain in full (rest from reference TRBV2 and TRBJ2-7): EPEVTQTPSHQVTQMGQEVILRCVPISNHLYFYWYRQILGQKVEFLVSFYNNEISEKSEIFDDQFSVERPDGSNFTLKIRSTKLEDSAMYFCASRPTSGGADEQYFGPGTRLTVT.

The V gene is TRBV7-9, the J gene TRBJ2-1; TRBD2 aligns across 10 bases. CDR3 length: 14 amino acids. Germline lookup yields CDR1 SEHNR and CDR2 FQNEAQ (reference sequence). With 5 bases clipped from V and 6 bases from J, the junction kept 4 bases outside the gene matches. The CDR3: CASSPGLAINEQFF. The CDR3 region has the DNA TGTGCCAGCAGCCCGGGACTAGCGATCAATGAGCAGTTCTTC.

This clonotype was counted only a few times. The chain employs TRBV27 and TRBJ2-3; D is possibly TRBD2 (6 bases). CDR1 is MNHEY, CDR2 SMNVEV, per germline (reference sequence). Trimming left V 3 bases short and J 6 bases short, with 19 bases between. The CDR3 runs 16 residues. CDR3 DNA sequence: TGTGCCAGCAGTTTGCTCGGCGTACGGGAGAAGGATACGCAGTATTTT. Translating gives CASSLLGVREKDTQYF.

This clonotype turned up a few times. J is TRBJ2-2 and V is TRBV5-1, with D maybe TRBD2 (6 bases). This CDR3 region has 15 residues. Between the trimmed V and J ends, which lost 4 bases and 4 bases, there was a span of 14 bases. Per the germline V gene, CDR1 is SGHRS and CDR2 is YFSETQ. This chain's CDR3 is CASSRDFGGTGELFF. The CDR3 DNA reads as TGCGCCAGCAGCCGGGACTTCGGCGGCACCGGGGAGCTGTTTTTT. Full variable domain (remainder filled in from reference TRBV5-1 and TRBJ2-2): KAGVTQTPRYLIKTRGQQVTLSCSPISGHRSVSWYQQTPGQGLQFLFEYFSETQRNKGNFPGRFSGRQFSNSRSEMNVSTLELGDSALYLCASSRDFGGTGELFFGEGSRLTVL.

The sample holds many counts of this clonotype. V is TRBV7-3 and J is TRBJ2-1; 8 positions match TRBD1. This CDR3 contains 14 residues. Germline V gives CDR1 SGHTA, CDR2 FQGTGA. V gave up 8 bases and J gave up 6 bases; unmatched junction bases: 9. Here the CDR3 reads CASGAHGTGNEQFF. Written as DNA, the CDR3 is TGTGCCAGCGGAGCCCACGGGACAGGCAATGAGCAGTTCTTC.

This clonotype was seen many times. V and J are TRBV4-1 and TRBJ1-1, with D maybe TRBD1 (6 bases). V was cut by 8 bases and J by 6 bases, with 10 bases left in between. The germline gives CDR1 MGHRA, CDR2 YSYEKL. This CDR3 region has 11 residues. CDR3 in amino acids: CASAKGAEAFF. The CDR3 region has the DNA TGCGCCAGCGCTAAGGGGGCTGAAGCTTTCTTT.